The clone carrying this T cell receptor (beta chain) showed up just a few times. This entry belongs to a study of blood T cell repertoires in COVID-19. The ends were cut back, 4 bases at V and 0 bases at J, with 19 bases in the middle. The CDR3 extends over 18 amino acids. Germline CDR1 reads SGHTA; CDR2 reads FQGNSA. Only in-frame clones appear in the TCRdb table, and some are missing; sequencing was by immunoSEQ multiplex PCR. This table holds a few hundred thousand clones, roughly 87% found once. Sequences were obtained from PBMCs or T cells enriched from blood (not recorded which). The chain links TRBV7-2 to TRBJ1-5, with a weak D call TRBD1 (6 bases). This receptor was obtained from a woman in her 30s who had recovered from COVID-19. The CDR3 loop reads CASSSPGESGYSNQPQHF. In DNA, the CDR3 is TGTGCCAGCAGCTCCCCAGGGGAGAGTGGGTATAGCAATCAGCCCCAGCATTTT. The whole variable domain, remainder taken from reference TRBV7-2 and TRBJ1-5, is GAGVSQSPSNKVTEKGKDVELRCDPISGHTALYWYRQSLGQGLEFLIYFQGNSAPDKSGLPSDRFSAERTGGSVSTLTIQRTQQEDSAVYLCASSSPGESGYSNQPQHFGDGTRLSIL.